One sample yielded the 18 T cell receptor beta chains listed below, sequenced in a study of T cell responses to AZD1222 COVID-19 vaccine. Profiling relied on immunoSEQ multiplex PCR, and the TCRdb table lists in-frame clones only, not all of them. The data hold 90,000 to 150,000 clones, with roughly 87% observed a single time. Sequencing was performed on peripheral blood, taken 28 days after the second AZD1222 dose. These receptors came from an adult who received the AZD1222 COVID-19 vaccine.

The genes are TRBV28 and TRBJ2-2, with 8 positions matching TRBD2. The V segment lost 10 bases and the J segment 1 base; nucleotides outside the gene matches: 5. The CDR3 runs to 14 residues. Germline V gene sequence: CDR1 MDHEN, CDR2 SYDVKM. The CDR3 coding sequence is TGTGCCATCGGACTAGCTGGGAACACCGGGGAGCTGTTTTTT. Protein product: CAIGLAGNTGELFF.

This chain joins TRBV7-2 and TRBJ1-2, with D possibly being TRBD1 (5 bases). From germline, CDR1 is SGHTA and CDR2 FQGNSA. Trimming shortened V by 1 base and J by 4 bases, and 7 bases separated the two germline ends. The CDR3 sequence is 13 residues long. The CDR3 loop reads CASSLDRGYGYTF. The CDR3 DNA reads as TGTGCCAGCAGCTTAGATAGGGGCTATGGCTACACCTTC. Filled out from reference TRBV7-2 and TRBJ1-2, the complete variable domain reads GAGVSQSPSNKVTEKGKDVELRCDPISGHTALYWYRQSLGQGLEFLIYFQGNSAPDKSGLPSDRFSAERTGGSVSTLTIQRTQQEDSAVYLCASSLDRGYGYTFGSGTRLTVV.

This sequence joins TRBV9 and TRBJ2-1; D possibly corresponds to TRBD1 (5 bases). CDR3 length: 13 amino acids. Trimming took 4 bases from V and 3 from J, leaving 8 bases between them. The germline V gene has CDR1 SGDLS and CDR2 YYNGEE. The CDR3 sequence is CASSYDSYNEQFF. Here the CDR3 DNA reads TGTGCCAGCAGCTACGACAGCTACAATGAGCAGTTCTTC.

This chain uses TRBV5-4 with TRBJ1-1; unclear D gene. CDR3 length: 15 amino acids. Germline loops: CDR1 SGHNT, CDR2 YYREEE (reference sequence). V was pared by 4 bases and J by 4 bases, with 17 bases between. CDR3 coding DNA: TGTGCCAGCAGCCCCCCGTGGAGGGTTGGCACTGAAGCTTTCTTT. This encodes CASSPPWRVGTEAFF.

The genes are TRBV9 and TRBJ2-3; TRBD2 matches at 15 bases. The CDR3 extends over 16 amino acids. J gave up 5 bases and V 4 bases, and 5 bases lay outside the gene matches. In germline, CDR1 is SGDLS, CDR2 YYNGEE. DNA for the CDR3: TGTGCCAGCAGCTTAGGACTAGCGGGGGGGCAAGATACGCAGTATTTT. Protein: CASSLGLAGGQDTQYF.

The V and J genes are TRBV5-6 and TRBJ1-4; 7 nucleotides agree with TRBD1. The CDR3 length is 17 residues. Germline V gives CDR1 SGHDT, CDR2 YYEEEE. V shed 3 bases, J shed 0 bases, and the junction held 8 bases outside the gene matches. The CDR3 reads CASSSIRQGTTNEKLFF. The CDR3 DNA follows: TGTGCCAGCAGCTCAATTAGACAGGGAACAACTAATGAAAAACTGTTTTTT.

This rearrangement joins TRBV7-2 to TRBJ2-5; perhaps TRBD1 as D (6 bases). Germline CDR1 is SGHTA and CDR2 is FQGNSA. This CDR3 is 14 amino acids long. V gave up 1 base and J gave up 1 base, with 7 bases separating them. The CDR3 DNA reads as TGTGCCAGCAGCTTAGGCAGGGGCCAAGAGACCCAGTACTTC. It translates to CASSLGRGQETQYF. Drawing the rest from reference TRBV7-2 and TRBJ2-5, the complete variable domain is GAGVSQSPSNKVTEKGKDVELRCDPISGHTALYWYRQSLGQGLEFLIYFQGNSAPDKSGLPSDRFSAERTGGSVSTLTIQRTQQEDSAVYLCASSLGRGQETQYFGPGTRLLVL.

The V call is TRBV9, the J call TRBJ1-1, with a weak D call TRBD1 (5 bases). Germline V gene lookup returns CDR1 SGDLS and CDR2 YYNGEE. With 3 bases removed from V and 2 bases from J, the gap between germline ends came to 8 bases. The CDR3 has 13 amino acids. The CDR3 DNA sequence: TGTGCCAGCAGCGGACAGATTAACACTGAAGCTTTCTTT. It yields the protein CASSGQINTEAFF. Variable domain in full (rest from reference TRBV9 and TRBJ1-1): DSGVTQTPKHLITATGQRVTLRCSPRSGDLSVYWYQQSLDQGLQFLIQYYNGEERAKGNILERFSAQQFPDLHSELNLSSLELGDSALYFCASSGQINTEAFFGQGTRLTVV.

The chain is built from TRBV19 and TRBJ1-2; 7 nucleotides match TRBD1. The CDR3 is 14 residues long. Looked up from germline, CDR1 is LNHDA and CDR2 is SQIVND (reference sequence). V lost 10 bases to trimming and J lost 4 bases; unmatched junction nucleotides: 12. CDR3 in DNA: TGTGCCACCACCTCCGGAAGACAGGGCTATGGCTACACCTTC. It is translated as CATTSGRQGYGYTF.

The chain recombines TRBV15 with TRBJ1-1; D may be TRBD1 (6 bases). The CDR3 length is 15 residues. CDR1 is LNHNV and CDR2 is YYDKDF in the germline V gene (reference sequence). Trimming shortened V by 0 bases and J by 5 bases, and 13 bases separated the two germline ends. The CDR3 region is CATSRDRTGSTEAFF. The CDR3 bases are TGTGCCACCAGCAGAGACCGTACAGGGAGTACTGAAGCTTTCTTT.

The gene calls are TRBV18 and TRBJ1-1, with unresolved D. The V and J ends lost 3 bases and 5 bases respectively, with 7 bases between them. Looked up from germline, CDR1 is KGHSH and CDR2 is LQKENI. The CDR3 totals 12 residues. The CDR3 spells CASSPGLTEAFF. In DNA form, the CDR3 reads TGTGCCAGCTCACCGGGGTTAACTGAAGCTTTCTTT.

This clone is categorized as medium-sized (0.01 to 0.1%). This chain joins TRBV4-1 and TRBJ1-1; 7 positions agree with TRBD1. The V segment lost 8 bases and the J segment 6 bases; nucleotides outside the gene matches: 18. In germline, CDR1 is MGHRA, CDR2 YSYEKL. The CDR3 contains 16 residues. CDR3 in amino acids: CASGGTASWVISEAFF. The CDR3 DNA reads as TGCGCCAGCGGAGGGACAGCTAGTTGGGTCATCTCTGAAGCTTTCTTT.

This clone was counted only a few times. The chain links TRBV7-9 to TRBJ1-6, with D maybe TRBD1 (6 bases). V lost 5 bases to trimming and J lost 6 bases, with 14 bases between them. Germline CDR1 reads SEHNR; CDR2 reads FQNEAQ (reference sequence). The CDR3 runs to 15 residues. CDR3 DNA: TGTGCCAGCAGCCGGCCGGGGGCGCGTAATTCACCCCTCCACTTT. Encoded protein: CASSRPGARNSPLHF.

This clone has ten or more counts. The chain's CDR3 is CASSFGSYSQDTEAFF. DNA of the CDR3: TGCGCCAGCAGCTTCGGGTCTTACTCCCAGGACACTGAAGCTTTCTTT. V and J are TRBV5-1 and TRBJ1-1; D remains unclear. CDR3 length: 16 amino acids. Deletions cut 2 bases from V and 3 bases from J, with 17 bases between. Germline CDR1 SGHRS, CDR2 YFSETQ. The entire variable domain, with the rest obtained from reference TRBV5-1 and TRBJ1-1, is as follows: KAGVTQTPRYLIKTRGQQVTLSCSPISGHRSVSWYQQTPGQGLQFLFEYFSETQRNKGNFPGRFSGRQFSNSRSEMNVSTLELGDSALYLCASSFGSYSQDTEAFFGQGTRLTVV.

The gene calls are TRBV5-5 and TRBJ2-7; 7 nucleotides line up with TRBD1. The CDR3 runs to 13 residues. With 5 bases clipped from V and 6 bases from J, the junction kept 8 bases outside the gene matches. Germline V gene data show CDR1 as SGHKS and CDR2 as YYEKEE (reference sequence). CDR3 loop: CASRMGQLFEQYF. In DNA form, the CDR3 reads TGTGCCAGCAGAATGGGACAGCTCTTCGAGCAGTACTTC.

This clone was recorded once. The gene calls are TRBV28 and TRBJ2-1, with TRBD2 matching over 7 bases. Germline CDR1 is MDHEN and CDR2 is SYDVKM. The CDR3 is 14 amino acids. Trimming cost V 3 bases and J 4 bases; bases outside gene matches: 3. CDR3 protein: CASSLGGNYNEQFF. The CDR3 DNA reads TGTGCCAGCAGTTTGGGGGGGAATTACAATGAGCAGTTCTTC.

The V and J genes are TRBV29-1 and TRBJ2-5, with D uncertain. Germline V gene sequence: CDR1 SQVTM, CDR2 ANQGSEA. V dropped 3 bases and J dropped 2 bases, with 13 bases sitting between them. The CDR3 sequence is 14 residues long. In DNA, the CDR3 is TGCAGCGTTGACGCAAAGAGGACGCAAGAGACCCAGTACTTC. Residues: CSVDAKRTQETQYF.

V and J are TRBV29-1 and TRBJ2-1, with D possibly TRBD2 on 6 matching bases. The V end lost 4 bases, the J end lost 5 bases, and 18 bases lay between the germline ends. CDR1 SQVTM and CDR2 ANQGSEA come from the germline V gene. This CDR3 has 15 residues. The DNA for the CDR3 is TGCAGCGTTGGCGGCGCGGGGAAGGGTCACAATGAGCAGTTCTTC. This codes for CSVGGAGKGHNEQFF.